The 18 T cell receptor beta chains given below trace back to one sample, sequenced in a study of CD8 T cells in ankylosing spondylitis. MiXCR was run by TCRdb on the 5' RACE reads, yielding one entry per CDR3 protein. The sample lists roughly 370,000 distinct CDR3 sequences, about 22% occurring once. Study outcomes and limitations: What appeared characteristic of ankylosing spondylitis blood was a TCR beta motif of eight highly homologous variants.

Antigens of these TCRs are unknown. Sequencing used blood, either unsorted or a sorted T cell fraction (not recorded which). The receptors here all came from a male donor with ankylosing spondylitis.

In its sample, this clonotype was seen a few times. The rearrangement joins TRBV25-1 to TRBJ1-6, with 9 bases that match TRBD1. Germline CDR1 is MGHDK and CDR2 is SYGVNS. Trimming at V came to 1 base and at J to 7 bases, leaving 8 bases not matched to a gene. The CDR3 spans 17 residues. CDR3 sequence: CASSESLRQGENSPLHF. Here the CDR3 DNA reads TGTGCCAGCAGTGAATCCCTTCGACAGGGGGAAAATTCACCCCTCCACTTT.

In DNA, the CDR3 is TGTGCCAGCAGTTACTCTGTCGCGGACGGACGCTACGAGCAGTACTTC. This gives the protein CASSYSVADGRYEQYF. The rearrangement uses TRBV6-5 and TRBJ2-7; D uncertain. Germline assignment: CDR1 MNHEY and CDR2 SVGAGI. Between the trimmed V and J ends, which lost 0 bases and 3 bases, there was a span of 15 bases. There are 16 residues in the CDR3.

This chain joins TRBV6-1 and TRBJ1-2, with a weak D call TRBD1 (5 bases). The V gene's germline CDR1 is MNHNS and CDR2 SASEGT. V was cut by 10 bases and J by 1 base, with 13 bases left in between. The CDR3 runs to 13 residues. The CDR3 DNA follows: TGTGCCACACTCCGGGGACTTAACTATGGCTACACCTTC. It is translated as CATLRGLNYGYTF.

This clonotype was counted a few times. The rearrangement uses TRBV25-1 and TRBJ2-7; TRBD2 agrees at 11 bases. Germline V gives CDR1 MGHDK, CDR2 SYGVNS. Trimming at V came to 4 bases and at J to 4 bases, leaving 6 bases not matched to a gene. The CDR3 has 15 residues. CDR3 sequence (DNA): TGTGCCAGCAGTGCCCCGACTAGCGGGAAGTACGAGCAGTACTTC. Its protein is CASSAPTSGKYEQYF.

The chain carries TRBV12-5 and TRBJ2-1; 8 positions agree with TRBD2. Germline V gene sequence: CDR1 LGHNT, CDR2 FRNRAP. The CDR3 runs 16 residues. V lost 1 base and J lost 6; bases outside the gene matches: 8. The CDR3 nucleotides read TGTGCTAGTGGTTTGGCCCCGAATAGCGGGACCAATGAGCAGTTCTTC. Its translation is CASGLAPNSGTNEQFF.

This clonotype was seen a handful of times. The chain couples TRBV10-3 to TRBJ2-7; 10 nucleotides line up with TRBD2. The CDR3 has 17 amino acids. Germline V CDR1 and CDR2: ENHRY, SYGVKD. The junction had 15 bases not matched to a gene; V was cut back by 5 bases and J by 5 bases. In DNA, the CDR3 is TGTGCCATCAGTCGGCCGCTACTAGCGGGGAGCAGCCACGAGCAGTACTTC. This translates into CAISRPLLAGSSHEQYF.

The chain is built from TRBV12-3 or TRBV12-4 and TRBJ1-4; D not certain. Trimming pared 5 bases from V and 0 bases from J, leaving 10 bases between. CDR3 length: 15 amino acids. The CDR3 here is CASSPMLATNEKLFF. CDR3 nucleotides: TGTGCCAGCAGTCCTATGCTTGCAACTAATGAAAAACTGTTTTTT.

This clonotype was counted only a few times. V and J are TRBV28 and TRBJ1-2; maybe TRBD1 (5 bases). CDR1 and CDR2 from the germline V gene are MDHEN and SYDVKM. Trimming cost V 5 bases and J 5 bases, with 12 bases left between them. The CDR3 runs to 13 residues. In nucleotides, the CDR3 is TGTGCCAGCAGTGGCTCGGGACCTTATGGCTACACCTTC. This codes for CASSGSGPYGYTF.

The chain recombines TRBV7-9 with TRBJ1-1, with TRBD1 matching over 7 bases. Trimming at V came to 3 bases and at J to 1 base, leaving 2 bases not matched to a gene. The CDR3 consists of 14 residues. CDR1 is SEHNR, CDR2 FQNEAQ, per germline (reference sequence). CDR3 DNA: TGTGCCAGCAGCTTTCGGACAGGGAACACTGAAGCTTTCTTT. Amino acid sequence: CASSFRTGNTEAFF.

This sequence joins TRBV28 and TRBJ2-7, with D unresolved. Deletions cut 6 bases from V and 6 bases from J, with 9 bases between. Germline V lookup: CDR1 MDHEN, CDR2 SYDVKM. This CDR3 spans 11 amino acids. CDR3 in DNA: TGTGCCAGCAGGGGCCATGCCGAGCAGTACTTC. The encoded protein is CASRGHAEQYF.

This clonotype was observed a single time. The CDR3 sequence is CASSLGRTQYF. The CDR3 DNA reads TGTGCCAGCAGCCTAGGACGTACCCAGTACTTC. The genes are TRBV14 and TRBJ2-5; D is undetermined. Deletions cut 4 bases from V and 8 bases from J, with 8 bases between. Germline V gene lookup returns CDR1 SGHDN and CDR2 FVKESK. This CDR3 spans 11 amino acids.

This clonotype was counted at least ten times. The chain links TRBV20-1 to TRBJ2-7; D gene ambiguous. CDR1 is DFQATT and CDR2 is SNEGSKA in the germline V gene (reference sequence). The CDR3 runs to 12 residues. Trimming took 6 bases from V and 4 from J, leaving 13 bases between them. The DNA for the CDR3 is TGCAGTGCAGCCCTGGATAGGTACGAGCAGTACTTC. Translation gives CSAALDRYEQYF.

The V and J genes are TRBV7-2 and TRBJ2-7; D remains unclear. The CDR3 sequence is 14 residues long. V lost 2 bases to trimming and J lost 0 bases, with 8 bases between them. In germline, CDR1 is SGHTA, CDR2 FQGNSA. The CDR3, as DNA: TGTGCCAGCAGCTTAAGATGGGACTCCTACGAGCAGTACTTC. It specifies CASSLRWDSYEQYF.

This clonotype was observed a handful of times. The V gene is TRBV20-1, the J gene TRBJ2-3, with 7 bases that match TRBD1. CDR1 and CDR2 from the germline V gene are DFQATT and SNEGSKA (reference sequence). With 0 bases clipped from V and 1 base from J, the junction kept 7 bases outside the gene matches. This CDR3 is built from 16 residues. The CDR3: CSARDPRDRGTDTQYF. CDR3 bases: TGCAGTGCTAGAGATCCCCGGGACAGAGGCACAGATACGCAGTATTTT.

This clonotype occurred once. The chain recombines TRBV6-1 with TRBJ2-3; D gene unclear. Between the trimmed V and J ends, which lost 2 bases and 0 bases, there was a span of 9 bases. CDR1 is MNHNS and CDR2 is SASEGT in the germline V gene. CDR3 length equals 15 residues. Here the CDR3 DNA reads TGTGCCAGCAGTGAATCCTGGGGTAGCACAGATACGCAGTATTTT. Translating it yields CASSESWGSTDTQYF.

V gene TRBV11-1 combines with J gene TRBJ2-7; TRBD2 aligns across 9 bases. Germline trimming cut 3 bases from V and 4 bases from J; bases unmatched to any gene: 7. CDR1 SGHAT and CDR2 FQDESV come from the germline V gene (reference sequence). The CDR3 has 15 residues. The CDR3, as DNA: TGTGCCAGCAGCTTCGGCGGGAGGGCCGGATACGAGCAGTACTTC. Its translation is CASSFGGRAGYEQYF.

CDR3 bases: TGTGCCAGCAGCTTGCTTGGGTTTAGCACAGATACGCAGTATTTT. Translated, it gives CASSLLGFSTDTQYF. The chain joins TRBV11-2 to TRBJ2-3; D gene unclear. The length of the CDR3 is 15 residues. V lost 3 bases and J 0 bases, leaving 10 bases between the germline ends. From germline, CDR1 is SGHAT and CDR2 FQNNGV.

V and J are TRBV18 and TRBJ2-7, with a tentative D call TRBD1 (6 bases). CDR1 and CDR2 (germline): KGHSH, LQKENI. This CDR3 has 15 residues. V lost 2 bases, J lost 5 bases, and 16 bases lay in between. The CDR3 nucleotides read TGTGCCAGCTCACCAGCCGACAGGAGGATTAACGAGCAGTACTTC. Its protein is CASSPADRRINEQYF.